These 13 T cell receptor beta chains originate from one sample sequenced in a study of blood T cell repertoires in COVID-19. The repertoire was sequenced with immunoSEQ multiplex PCR; TCRdb's copy has only in-frame clones and lacks some. The table shows roughly 260,000 clones, with around nine tenths occurring only once. The sample consisted of peripheral blood. The receptors stem from a man aged 40-55 years who had recovered from COVID-19.

This clone was counted between two and nine times. The chain is built from TRBV9 and TRBJ2-7; D is uncertain. There are 15 residues in the CDR3. With 0 bases removed from V and 0 bases from J, the gap between germline ends came to 10 bases. Germline CDR1 SGDLS, CDR2 YYNGEE. The CDR3 DNA sequence: TGTGCCAGCAGCGTAGATCTGGCAAACTCCTACGAGCAGTACTTC. The encoded protein is CASSVDLANSYEQYF. The full variable domain, with the rest looked up from reference TRBV9 and TRBJ2-7, is DSGVTQTPKHLITATGQRVTLRCSPRSGDLSVYWYQQSLDQGLQFLIQYYNGEERAKGNILERFSAQQFPDLHSELNLSSLELGDSALYFCASSVDLANSYEQYFGPGTRLTVT.

The genes are TRBV6-2 or TRBV6-3 and TRBJ2-7, with TRBD2 matching over 9 bases. This CDR3 comprises 14 residues. CDR1 is MNHEY and CDR2 is SVGEGT in the germline V gene. The V segment lost 3 bases and the J segment 2 bases; nucleotides outside the gene matches: 2. The CDR3 nucleotides read TGTGCCAGCAGTTATAGCGGGAGCGCCTACGAGCAGTACTTC. It encodes CASSYSGSAYEQYF.

This clone has a handful of counts. This rearrangement joins TRBV5-1 to TRBJ1-1; weak D call: TRBD1 (5 bases). The CDR3 runs 15 residues. Trimming left V 1 base short and J 1 base short, with 11 bases between. CDR1 is SGHRS, CDR2 YFSETQ, per germline. The CDR3 coding sequence is TGCGCCAGCAGCTTGATCGATGGGGCGAACACTGAAGCTTTCTTT. Translation: CASSLIDGANTEAFF.

This clone occurred a few times. This sequence joins TRBV7-9 and TRBJ2-1; 10 nucleotides agree with TRBD2. This CDR3 is built from 16 residues. Germline loops: CDR1 SEHNR, CDR2 FQNEAQ (reference sequence). The trim removed 6 bases at V and 2 bases at J, leaving 7 bases unmatched. For the CDR3, the DNA is TGTGCCAGCAGTTTCACCGGGACTAGCGCCTACAATGAGCAGTTCTTC. It specifies CASSFTGTSAYNEQFF.

The J gene is TRBJ1-2, the V gene TRBV2; TRBD1 matches at 10 bases. V lost 6 bases, J lost 7 bases, and 2 bases stayed unmatched. This CDR3 has 12 residues. The germline V gene has CDR1 SNHLY and CDR2 FYNNEI. CDR3 DNA sequence: TGTGCCAGCAGGGGGGACAGGGGTGGCTACACCTTC. Encoded protein: CASRGDRGGYTF. The full variable domain, with the rest looked up from reference TRBV2 and TRBJ1-2, is EPEVTQTPSHQVTQMGQEVILRCVPISNHLYFYWYRQILGQKVEFLVSFYNNEISEKSEIFDDQFSVERPDGSNFTLKIRSTKLEDSAMYFCASRGDRGGYTFGSGTRLTVV.

The chain uses TRBV5-5 and TRBJ2-1; 8 nucleotides agree with TRBD1. This CDR3 spans 15 amino acids. CDR1 is SGHKS, CDR2 YYEKEE, per germline (reference sequence). Trimming took 5 bases from V and 4 from J; bases not matched to a gene: 8. CDR3 bases: TGTGCCAGCAGAACCGGACAGGGATCGTACAATGAGCAGTTCTTC. Translated: CASRTGQGSYNEQFF.

A note on this clone: The same CDR3 can be traced to other DNA sequences in this sample. The chain employs TRBV7-9 and TRBJ1-2; D remains unclear. V lost 1 base, J lost 4 bases, and 4 bases lay in between. Germline loops: CDR1 SEHNR, CDR2 FQNEAQ (reference sequence). The CDR3 is made up of 12 amino acids. The CDR3 DNA is TGTGCCAGCAGCTTAGACAGCTATGGCTACACCTTC. This translates into CASSLDSYGYTF.

The chain combines TRBV24-1 with TRBJ2-7; TRBD2 agrees at 11 bases. J was trimmed by 9 bases and V by 6 bases; bases with no gene match: 9. This CDR3 region has 14 residues. Germline CDR1 and CDR2: KGHDR and SFDVKD. CDR3 amino acids: CATSTSGSLGGQYF. The CDR3 DNA sequence: TGTGCCACCAGTACTAGCGGGAGTCTAGGCGGGCAGTACTTC.

This chain connects TRBV6-5 to TRBJ2-7; the match to TRBD1 covers 9 bases. The ends lost 7 bases at V and 5 bases at J; junction bases unmatched: 12. The CDR3 covers 15 residues. Germline CDR1 is MNHEY and CDR2 is SVGAGI. CDR3 bases: TGTGCCAGCAAGACCCCCGGGACAGGGAACCACGAGCAGTACTTC. This encodes CASKTPGTGNHEQYF.

A remark on this clone: The sample has other DNA sequences that encode this CDR3 too. The V gene is TRBV4-3, the J gene TRBJ1-1; D gene uncertain. The germline CDR1 and CDR2 sequences are LGHNA and YSLEER. V dropped 0 bases and J dropped 0 bases, with 5 bases sitting between them. The CDR3 has 14 residues. CDR3 coding DNA: TGCGCCAGCAGCCAAGATCTTGTGAACACTGAAGCTTTCTTT. Protein product: CASSQDLVNTEAFF.

The rearrangement uses TRBV11-2 and TRBJ1-2; 8 bases are a match to TRBD1. Per germline, CDR1 SGHAT and CDR2 FQNNGV. The CDR3 sequence is 12 residues long. J lost 6 bases, V lost 8 bases, and 5 bases had no gene match. The CDR3 DNA reads as TGTGCCAGCGGAGGACAGGGAAATGGCTACACCTTC. It specifies CASGGQGNGYTF.

The rearrangement links TRBV2 to TRBJ2-3, with 12 bases identical to TRBD2. Germline V gene lookup returns CDR1 SNHLY and CDR2 FYNNEI. The trim removed 10 bases at V and 3 bases at J, leaving 5 bases unmatched. The CDR3 extends over 14 amino acids. In DNA form, the CDR3 reads TGTGCCATCCCAACTAGCGGGAGGACAGATACGCAGTATTTT. This sequence encodes CAIPTSGRTDTQYF.

This clone has only a few counts. This chain connects TRBV3-1 (or the pseudogene TRBV3-2) to TRBJ2-7, with 10 bases lining up with TRBD2. CDR1 LGHDT and CDR2 YNNKEL come from the germline V gene (reference sequence). The CDR3 contains 14 residues. The trim removed 3 bases at V and 3 bases at J, leaving 2 bases unmatched. CDR3 in amino acids: CASSHTSGDYEQYF. CDR3 coding DNA: TGTGCCAGCAGCCACACTAGCGGGGACTACGAGCAGTACTTC.